The rows below give T cell receptor beta chains drawn from one sample of a study of blood T cell repertoires in COVID-19. The data were produced by immunoSEQ multiplex PCR, yet TCRdb's version contains in-frame clones alone and is incomplete. The data hold about 320,000 clones, with 90% to 95% observed a single time. Source material: PBMCs or T cells enriched from blood (not recorded which). All receptors derive from a woman aged 25-40 years who had been exposed to COVID-19. CDR3s include the opening cysteine and the closing phenylalanine or tryptophan. The D gene is left open where the match is weak. Size values are once, few and many counts, or a class for expanded clones, and some rows have none.

>TRBV2|.|TRBJ1-2|.
CASEWSGSNGYTF
TGTGCCAGCGAATGGTCAGGCTCGAATGGCTACACCTTC
>TRBV27|.|TRBJ2-3|many
CASSSPLVGTDTQYF
TGTGCCAGCAGTTCTCCTCTAGTTGGCACAGATACGCAGTATTTT
>TRBV12-5|TRBD1|TRBJ2-3|.
CASGGASGQGGNTQYF
TGTGCTAGTGGCGGCGCCTCGGGACAGGGGGGAAATACGCAGTATTTT
>TRBV29-1|TRBD1|TRBJ2-3|few
CSTGTGGTDTQYF
TGCAGTACCGGGACAGGGGGCACAGATACGCAGTATTTT
>TRBV4-1|TRBD2|TRBJ2-3|.
CASSKPGLARDTQYF
TGCGCCAGCAGCAAACCGGGACTAGCACGAGATACGCAGTATTTT
>TRBV7-9|TRBD1|TRBJ2-7|.
CASSLRGQTNYEQYF
TGTGCCAGCAGCTTAAGGGGACAGACTAACTACGAGCAGTACTTC
>TRBV28|.|TRBJ1-2|.
CASRIGGSADGYTF
TGTGCCAGCAGAATCGGGGGGTCGGCAGATGGCTACACCTTC
>TRBV3-1/TRBV3-2|.|TRBJ1-1|.
CASSPVGGSTEAFF
TGTGCCAGCAGCCCCGTAGGAGGGTCCACTGAAGCTTTCTTT
>TRBV5-1|TRBD1|TRBJ1-4|.
CASSDPGGGGEKLFF
TGCGCCAGCAGCGACCCAGGGGGCGGGGGAGAAAAACTGTTTTTT
>TRBV19|.|TRBJ2-2|.
CASSTQASTGELFF
TGTGCCAGTAGTACCCAGGCCAGCACCGGGGAGCTGTTTTTT
>TRBV5-1|.|TRBJ2-7|.
CASSSLREQYF
TGCGCCAGCAGCTCCTTGAGGGAGCAGTACTTC
>TRBV9|TRBD1|TRBJ2-2|.
CASSPRDRGGTGELFF
TGTGCCAGCAGCCCCCGGGACAGGGGGGGTACCGGGGAGCTGTTTTTT
>TRBV7-6|TRBD1|TRBJ1-2|.
CASSPGTGGGYGYTF
TGTGCCAGCAGCCCCGGGACAGGGGGAGGGTATGGCTACACCTTC
>TRBV15|TRBD1|TRBJ1-1|.
CATCDRGMNSEAFF
TGTGCCACTTGTGACAGGGGGATGAACTCTGAAGCTTTCTTT
>TRBV7-9|.|TRBJ2-1|.
CASSASDRNNEQFF
TGTGCCAGCAGCGCTAGCGACCGCAACAATGAGCAGTTCTTC
>TRBV27|.|TRBJ1-1|.
CASRRGGVVTEAFF
TGTGCCAGCAGGAGGGGGGGCGTCGTCACTGAAGCTTTCTTT
>TRBV19|.|TRBJ2-7|.
CASSHGPRGAYEQYF
TGTGCCAGTAGTCACGGACCCCGGGGAGCCTACGAGCAGTACTTC
>TRBV2|TRBD1|TRBJ1-4|few
CASRETGVTNEKLFF
TGTGCCAGCAGGGAAACAGGGGTAACTAATGAAAAACTGTTTTTT